Each of the 32 T cell receptor beta chains below was sequenced from the same sample in a study of T-cell reconstitution after alpha-beta-depleted transplantation in children. The TCRbeta library was prepared with unique molecular identifiers. TCRdb analysed the PCR reads with MiXCR anew, one entry per CDR3 protein. The sample contains roughly 100,000 distinct CDR3 sequences, 4.5% to 7.5% of which appear only once. This material consisted of PBMCs, mostly from graft donor cells, taken 60 days after TCRalphabeta/CD19-depleted stem cell transplant. The receptor source for this set is a female patient between 2 and 15 years old who had a stem cell transplant for Fanconi anemia, so the T cells may come from the graft donor.

The chain recombines TRBV7-9 with TRBJ1-4; TRBD1 aligns across 7 bases. Germline lookup yields CDR1 SEHNR and CDR2 FQNEAQ (reference sequence). This CDR3 has 12 residues. The V and J ends lost 6 bases and 8 bases, in that order; junction bases with no gene match: 3. CDR3 loop: CASSPQGEKLFF. The DNA of the CDR3 is TGTGCCAGCAGTCCACAGGGGGAAAAACTGTTTTTT.

A word on this clonotype: Relative to the germline gene, one junction end is altered; a read error may explain this. V is TRBV4-2 and J is TRBJ1-2, with 9 bases identical to TRBD1. Germline V gene sequence: CDR1 LGHNA, CDR2 YNFKEQ. This CDR3 region has 16 residues. CDR3 amino acids: CAISPEQTGGGYGYTF. CDR3 sequence (DNA): TGTGCCATCAGCCCCGAGCAGACAGGGGGTGGCTATGGCTACACCTTC.

The chain joins TRBV7-9 to TRBJ2-7; the D is unclear. V gave up 5 bases and J gave up 0 bases, with 11 bases separating them. Looked up from germline, CDR1 is SEHNR and CDR2 is FQNEAQ (reference sequence). The CDR3 spans 14 residues. DNA for the CDR3: TGTGCCAGCAGCCTCACCGGGCTCTCCTACGAGCAGTACTTC. This translates into CASSLTGLSYEQYF.

This clonotype came up many times. This chain links TRBV4-1 with TRBJ2-2; 9 bases match TRBD1. CDR3 length: 14 residues. Looked up from germline, CDR1 is MGHRA and CDR2 is YSYEKL. V was pared by 1 base and J by 6 bases, with 0 bases of the junction left unmatched. The CDR3 sequence: CASSQGQGAGELFF. CDR3 DNA: TGCGCCAGCAGCCAAGGACAGGGGGCCGGGGAGCTGTTTTTT.

The table lists this clonotype with a few counts. The CDR3 nucleotides are TGTGCCAGCAGCAAGACAGGGGGCCTGGGGGCCTACGAGCAGTACTTC. Protein product: CASSKTGGLGAYEQYF. The V gene is TRBV7-3, the J gene TRBJ2-7, with TRBD1 matching over 10 bases. Trimming cost V 5 bases and J 2 bases; bases outside gene matches: 9. Germline V gene lookup returns CDR1 SGHTA and CDR2 FQGTGA. CDR3 length: 16 residues.

This clonotype was detected a few times. The junction departs from the called germline gene at one end, perhaps through a read error. The V gene is TRBV6-2 or TRBV6-3, the J gene TRBJ2-2, with D perhaps matching TRBD1 or TRBD2 (6 bases each). This CDR3 is 16 amino acids long. From germline, CDR1 is MNHEY and CDR2 SVGEGT. The CDR3 here is CATSGTTRERTGELFF. The CDR3 DNA is TGTGCCACCAGTGGGACAACCCGGGAGAGGACCGGGGAGCTGTTTTTT.

This clonotype occurred many times. The chain is built from TRBV28 and TRBJ2-3, with D uncertain. Germline V lookup: CDR1 MDHEN, CDR2 SYDVKM. CDR3 length equals 10 residues. V lost 10 bases and J 2 bases, leaving 4 bases between the germline ends. The chain's CDR3 is CATLTDTQYF. The CDR3 bases are TGTGCCACCCTCACAGATACGCAGTATTTT.

In its sample, this clonotype was seen a few times. The chain is built from TRBV4-2 and TRBJ2-3, with 9 bases that match TRBD2. The CDR3 totals 17 residues. Germline values: CDR1 LGHNA, CDR2 YNFKEQ. V lost 0 bases and J lost 2; bases outside the gene matches: 6. The CDR3 loop reads CASSQDGAGGFTDTQYF. The CDR3, as DNA: TGTGCCAGCAGCCAAGATGGGGCGGGGGGGTTCACAGATACGCAGTATTTT.

This clonotype occurred many times. V gene TRBV6-5 combines with J gene TRBJ2-2; 10 bases align to TRBD2. The germline V gene encodes CDR1 MNHEY and CDR2 SVGAGI. V lost 5 bases to trimming and J lost 7 bases; unmatched junction nucleotides: 13. The CDR3 covers 17 residues. The CDR3 nucleotides read TGTGCCAGCAGTCGCCAGACCGGGACTAGCGTCGGCGGGGAGCTGTTTTTT. Encoded protein: CASSRQTGTSVGGELFF.

The chain couples TRBV4-2 to TRBJ2-7, with 9 bases aligning to TRBD1. V trimming: 1 base; J trimming: 6 bases; junction bases outside the gene matches: 7. The CDR3 loop spans 15 amino acids. Germline V gene sequence: CDR1 LGHNA, CDR2 YNFKEQ. CDR3 region: CASSQVCTGGGEQYF. The CDR3 DNA reads as TGTGCCAGCAGCCAAGTCTGCACAGGGGGCGGCGAGCAGTACTTC.

The chain employs TRBV28 and TRBJ1-2; D not certain. V shed 6 bases and J shed 4 bases, with 15 bases lying between them. The V gene's germline CDR1 is MDHEN and CDR2 SYDVKM. This CDR3 has 14 amino acids. The CDR3 loop reads CASRPGRIVYGYTF. The CDR3, as DNA: TGTGCCAGCAGACCTGGACGGATTGTCTATGGCTACACCTTC.

This clonotype was counted ten times or more. V is TRBV6-1 and J is TRBJ2-7; 8 bases map to TRBD2. With 5 bases clipped from V and 2 bases from J, the junction kept 5 bases outside the gene matches. Per the germline V gene, CDR1 is MNHNS and CDR2 is SASEGT. CDR3 length: 14 residues. The CDR3: CASSPSGSAYEQYF. The CDR3 nucleotides are TGTGCCAGCAGTCCGAGCGGGAGTGCCTACGAGCAGTACTTC.

This clonotype has more than one count but fewer than ten. This chain connects TRBV21-1 to TRBJ2-1. TRBV21-1 is noted as a pseudogene. The CDR3 is made up of 17 amino acids. This chain's CDR3 is CASSKNRIGINQNEQFF. CDR3 nucleotides: TGTGCCAGCAGCAAGAATAGAATCGGAATAAATCAGAATGAGCAGTTCTTC.

This sequence joins TRBV5-1 and TRBJ2-7; TRBD1 or TRBD2 may be the D gene (6 bases each). V was cut by 1 base and J by 0 bases, with 23 bases left in between. Per germline, CDR1 SGHRS and CDR2 YFSETQ. The CDR3 loop spans 19 amino acids. Here the CDR3 reads CASSLTAGDSLESSYEQYF. The CDR3 DNA reads as TGCGCCAGCAGCTTGACGGCAGGGGACTCACTCGAGAGCTCCTACGAGCAGTACTTC.

This clonotype was observed at least ten times. The gene calls are TRBV28 and TRBJ2-7; D unclear. Germline V gene sequence: CDR1 MDHEN, CDR2 SYDVKM. This CDR3 is 11 amino acids long. V lost 5 bases, J lost 7 bases, and 9 bases lay in between. The chain's CDR3 is CASSIRLEQYF. The DNA of the CDR3 is TGTGCCAGCAGTATCCGGCTGGAGCAGTACTTC.

At least ten counts were recorded for this clonotype. The chain links TRBV7-8 to TRBJ2-2; the D is unclear. V was pared by 6 bases and J by 7 bases, with 12 bases between. Germline assignment: CDR1 SGHVS and CDR2 FQNEAQ. This CDR3 is built from 13 residues. Here the CDR3 DNA reads TGTGCCAGCAGTCCTACGCTTCACGGGGAGCTGTTTTTT. Protein product: CASSPTLHGELFF. The variable domain in full, completed from reference TRBV7-8 and TRBJ2-2, reads GAGVSQSPRYKVAKRGQDVALRCDPISGHVSLFWYQQALGQGPEFLTYFQNEAQLDKSGLPSDRFFAERPEGSVSTLKIQRTQQEDSAVYLCASSPTLHGELFFGEGSRLTVL.

This clonotype showed up many times. The V call is TRBV6-4, the J call TRBJ2-1, with TRBD1 identical over 8 bases. Germline values: CDR1 MRHNA, CDR2 SNTAGT. Trimming cost V 5 bases and J 7 bases; bases outside gene matches: 7. CDR3 length: 14 residues. Here the CDR3 DNA reads TGTGCCAGCAGTTCCGGACAGGGAACGAATGAGCAGTTCTTC. This translates into CASSSGQGTNEQFF.

This clonotype was counted many times. The chain combines TRBV28 with TRBJ1-1; D is unclear. The length of the CDR3 is 15 residues. CDR1 and CDR2 (germline): MDHEN, SYDVKM. Trimming shortened V by 8 bases and J by 1 base, and 17 bases separated the two germline ends. In DNA, the CDR3 is TGTGCCAGCCGCCTACCAGGAAATCAGAACACTGAAGCTTTCTTT. It translates to CASRLPGNQNTEAFF.

This clonotype was seen ten or more times. This chain links TRBV9 with TRBJ2-3; perhaps D is TRBD1 or TRBD2 (5 bases each). CDR3 length equals 15 residues. Germline CDR1 and CDR2: SGDLS and YYNGEE. The ends were cut back, 4 bases at V and 6 bases at J, with 18 bases in the middle. In nucleotides, the CDR3 is TGTGCCAGCAGCCCAGACTGGGGGATAGGGGATACGCAGTATTTT. Translation gives CASSPDWGIGDTQYF.

This clonotype was detected ten times or more. The V and J genes are TRBV12-3 or TRBV12-4 and TRBJ2-1, with D possibly matching TRBD2 (7 bases). The CDR3 has 15 residues. V lost 8 bases and J 7 bases, leaving 21 bases between the germline ends. As DNA, the CDR3 is TGTGCCAGCGTCGATAGCGGGTTTCAGGGGAATGAGCAGTTCTTC. It is translated as CASVDSGFQGNEQFF.

This clonotype appeared a few times. The rearrangement joins TRBV11-2 to TRBJ2-1; D unclear. The V and J ends lost 4 bases and 0 bases respectively, with 16 bases between them. CDR1 and CDR2 (germline): SGHAT, FQNNGV. This CDR3 spans 17 amino acids. The CDR3 loop reads CASSSLKMRSSYNEQFF. CDR3 in DNA: TGTGCCAGCAGCTCCCTGAAGATGCGGAGCTCCTACAATGAGCAGTTCTTC.

This clonotype showed up many times. This chain uses TRBV7-9 with TRBJ2-7, with D hard to call. The CDR3 extends over 13 amino acids. V lost 1 base, J lost 4 bases, and 8 bases lay in between. Germline V gene lookup returns CDR1 SEHNR and CDR2 FQNEAQ (reference sequence). DNA for the CDR3: TGTGCCAGCAGCTTAGTAAATTTGTACGAGCAGTACTTC. Its translation is CASSLVNLYEQYF.

This clonotype was seen repeatedly, ten times or more. This sequence joins TRBV21-1 and TRBJ2-7; the table gives TRBD1 as D, unverified against the DNA. TRBV21-1 is annotated as a pseudogene. The CDR3 totals 17 residues. CDR3 sequence: CASSKALNGRDSYEQYF. The DNA for the CDR3 is TGTGCCAGCAGCAAAGCGTTAAATGGGCGTGATTCTTACGAGCAGTACTTC.

The rearrangement links TRBV5-1 to TRBJ1-2; perhaps TRBD1 as D (6 bases). The V gene lost 4 bases and the J gene lost 2 bases, with 21 bases spanning the gap. The V gene's germline CDR1 is SGHRS and CDR2 YFSETQ. This CDR3 region has 17 residues. CDR3 residues: CASSIHTTGRVNYGYTF. The CDR3 DNA reads TGCGCCAGCAGCATCCATACAACAGGGAGGGTCAACTATGGCTACACCTTC.

The chain uses TRBV7-2 and TRBJ2-7; D possibly corresponds to TRBD1 (6 bases). The V gene's germline CDR1 is SGHTA and CDR2 FQGNSA. The CDR3 length is 16 residues. The V gene lost 1 base and the J gene lost 3 bases, with 16 bases spanning the gap. The CDR3 DNA reads as TGTGCCAGCAGCTTAGAATACAGGGAAGTCATCTACGAGCAGTACTTC. Amino acid sequence: CASSLEYREVIYEQYF.

The table lists this clonotype with many counts. The chain recombines TRBV4-2 with TRBJ2-1; the match to TRBD2 covers 12 bases. Per germline, CDR1 LGHNA and CDR2 YNFKEQ. The CDR3 sequence is 17 residues long. V lost 0 bases to trimming and J lost 6 bases; unmatched junction nucleotides: 6. DNA of the CDR3: TGTGCCAGCAGCCAAGAAGGTCCGGGACTAGCGGGCAATGAGCAGTTCTTC. It yields the protein CASSQEGPGLAGNEQFF.

This clonotype was found a few times. The rearrangement joins TRBV13 to TRBJ1-1, with 7 bases lining up with TRBD1. Per the germline V gene, CDR1 is PRHDT and CDR2 is FYEKMQ (reference sequence). The CDR3 covers 14 residues. V lost 4 bases and J lost 4; bases outside the gene matches: 6. CDR3 nucleotides: TGTGCCAGCAGCTCCGACTACAGGGGCACTGAAGCTTTCTTT. It specifies CASSSDYRGTEAFF.

At least ten counts were recorded for this clonotype. This sequence joins TRBV9 and TRBJ2-1; D gene ambiguous. The germline V and J ends were trimmed by 0 bases and 6 bases, with 7 bases remaining between them. Looked up from germline, CDR1 is SGDLS and CDR2 is YYNGEE. This CDR3 is built from 13 residues. Written as DNA, the CDR3 is TGTGCCAGCAGCGTAGGAGGTGGCAATGAGCAGTTCTTC. This codes for CASSVGGGNEQFF.

This clonotype is medium-sized by share. The rearrangement uses TRBV5-1 and TRBJ2-7; D possibly matches TRBD1 or TRBD2 (5 bases each). The CDR3 has 15 amino acids. Germline lookup yields CDR1 SGHRS and CDR2 YFSETQ. V shed 1 base and J shed 4 bases, with 15 bases lying between them. Here the CDR3 DNA reads TGCGCCAGCAGCTTGACCCCCGGGGCTAGATACGAGCAGTACTTC. It translates to CASSLTPGARYEQYF. Supplemented by reference TRBV5-1 and TRBJ2-7, the full variable domain reads KAGVTQTPRYLIKTRGQQVTLSCSPISGHRSVSWYQQTPGQGLQFLFEYFSETQRNKGNFPGRFSGRQFSNSRSEMNVSTLELGDSALYLCASSLTPGARYEQYFGPGTRLTVT.

This clonotype was counted many times. CDR3 DNA sequence: TGTGCCACCAGTGACGCTAATCGACCAACGAAGGATGAGCAGTTCTTC. It codes for CATSDANRPTKDEQFF. The chain combines TRBV24-1 with TRBJ2-1; no definite D call. Germline assignment: CDR1 KGHDR and CDR2 SFDVKD. Trimming shortened V by 4 bases and J by 8 bases, and 20 bases separated the two germline ends. There are 16 residues in the CDR3.

This rearrangement joins TRBV30 to TRBJ2-7; 11 bases align to TRBD2. Germline assignment: CDR1 GTSNPN and CDR2 SVGIG (reference sequence). With V trimmed by 5 bases and J by 4 bases, 13 bases remained unmatched. CDR3 size: 16 residues. CDR3 DNA: TGTGCCTGGTGCGGCCACCGACTAGCGGGACCATACGAGCAGTACTTC. This translates into CAWCGHRLAGPYEQYF.

In this sample, this clonotype turned up a few times. V and J are TRBV18 and TRBJ2-5; D may match TRBD1 or TRBD2 (5 bases each). This CDR3 is built from 15 residues. Trimming shortened V by 3 bases and J by 7 bases, and 18 bases separated the two germline ends. Germline-derived CDR1 and CDR2 are KGHSH and LQKENI. CDR3 bases: TGTGCCAGCTCACCTTTCCCCAGGGACGGCGGGACCCAGTACTTC. It translates to CASSPFPRDGGTQYF. Full variable domain (outside the CDR3, taken from reference TRBV18 and TRBJ2-5): NAGVMQNPRHLVRRRGQEARLRCSPMKGHSHVYWYRQLPEEGLKFMVYLQKENIIDESGMPKERFSAEFPKEGPSILRIQQVVRGDSAAYFCASSPFPRDGGTQYFGPGTRLLVL.